The 31 T cell receptor beta chains below come from one sample, sequenced in a study of cytomegalovirus exposure and HLA in healthy donors. PCR primers comprised 60 Vbeta and 13 Jbeta primers. Method: immunoSEQ multiplex PCR; TCRdb's copy keeps in-frame clones and lacks some. The table records about 180,000 clones, around 79% of them present only once. Sample: PBMCs. These TCRs come from a woman between 50 and 59 years old in good health and CMV-seronegative.

The rearrangement links TRBV6-1 to TRBJ2-1; 11 bases match TRBD2. The ends lost 4 bases at V and 7 bases at J; junction bases unmatched: 6. From germline, CDR1 is MNHNS and CDR2 SASEGT. The CDR3 runs 15 residues. CDR3 amino acids: CASSVLTSGINEQFF. The CDR3 region has the DNA TGTGCCAGCAGTGTCCTGACTAGCGGGATTAATGAGCAGTTCTTC.

V is TRBV7-3 and J is TRBJ1-3; a possible D gene is TRBD1 (5 bases). Germline CDR1 reads SGHTA; CDR2 reads FQGTGA. V lost 4 bases and J lost 0, with 7 bases in between. This CDR3 contains 14 residues. Here the CDR3 reads CASSSGSSGNTIYF. In DNA form, the CDR3 reads TGTGCCAGCAGCTCAGGGTCCTCTGGAAACACCATATATTTT.

This clone was seen just once. This chain uses TRBV4-1 with TRBJ1-5; the match to TRBD1 covers 9 bases. V shed 6 bases and J 3 bases; nucleotides not matched to a gene: 3. This CDR3 has 14 residues. CDR1 is MGHRA and CDR2 is YSYEKL in the germline V gene. The CDR3 nucleotides read TGCGCCAGCAGTGACAGGGGGAACAATCAGCCCCAGCATTTT. Protein product: CASSDRGNNQPQHF.

V and J are TRBV4-1 and TRBJ1-2; 7 bases line up with TRBD1. Germline trimming cut 2 bases from V and 8 bases from J; bases unmatched to any gene: 5. Per the germline V gene, CDR1 is MGHRA and CDR2 is YSYEKL. This CDR3 is built from 13 residues. CDR3 in DNA: TGCGCCAGCAGCCAATGGGGGACAGAGGGCTACACCTTC. Protein sequence: CASSQWGTEGYTF.

This clone was picked up one time. The V and J genes are TRBV15 and TRBJ1-2; possibly TRBD1 for D (5 bases). V lost 0 bases and J lost 6, with 14 bases in between. Germline values: CDR1 LNHNV, CDR2 YYDKDF (reference sequence). The CDR3 is 15 residues long. For the CDR3, the DNA is TGTGCCACCAGCAGAGATGTTGAGGGGAGGAATGGCTACACCTTC. Encoded protein: CATSRDVEGRNGYTF.

The CDR3 reads CASTSGTGGREQYF. The CDR3 DNA follows: TGTGCCAGTACTAGCGGGACAGGGGGCCGAGAGCAGTACTTC. The chain recombines TRBV19 with TRBJ2-5, with 12 positions matching TRBD1. The CDR3 has 14 amino acids. Germline V CDR1 and CDR2: LNHDA, SQIVND (reference sequence). J was trimmed by 11 bases and V by 7 bases; bases with no gene match: 11. Drawing the rest from reference TRBV19 and TRBJ2-5, the complete variable domain is DGGITQSPKYLFRKEGQNVTLSCEQNLNHDAMYWYRQDPGQGLRLIYYSQIVNDFQKGDIAEGYSVSREKKESFPLTVTSAQKNPTAFYLCASTSGTGGREQYFGPGTRLLVL.

This chain uses TRBV27 with TRBJ2-3; TRBD1 matches at 9 bases. The germline gives CDR1 MNHEY, CDR2 SMNVEV (reference sequence). V trimming: 7 bases; J trimming: 3 bases; junction bases outside the gene matches: 8. CDR3 length: 15 residues. The CDR3 protein is CASNPGTGWTDTQYF. The CDR3 DNA is TGTGCCAGCAACCCCGGGACAGGGTGGACAGATACGCAGTATTTT.

V gene TRBV6-1 combines with J gene TRBJ2-5, with TRBD1 matching over 8 bases. The J call may be mistaken, given a closer DNA end match to TRBJ2-7. Germline V gives CDR1 MNHNS, CDR2 SASEGT. CDR3 size: 15 residues. The CDR3 loop is CASSEVPGGHYEQYF. CDR3 sequence (DNA): TGTGCCAGCAGTGAAGTCCCAGGGGGCCACTACGAGCAGTACTTC.

This clone was recorded a few times. The chain joins TRBV6-1 to TRBJ2-2; 7 bases agree with TRBD1. In germline, CDR1 is MNHNS, CDR2 SASEGT. CDR3 length equals 13 residues. The trim removed 9 bases at V and 6 bases at J, leaving 7 bases unmatched. The CDR3 nucleotides are TGTGCCAGTACAGGGGCCACTCCCGGGGAGCTGTTTTTT. This gives the protein CASTGATPGELFF.

V and J are TRBV28 and TRBJ2-1; 10 nucleotides align to TRBD2. Germline V CDR1 and CDR2: MDHEN, SYDVKM. The trim removed 2 bases at V and 8 bases at J, leaving 9 bases unmatched. This CDR3 has 16 residues. The CDR3 DNA follows: TGTGCCAGCAGTTTAACCCTGGCTAGCGGGGGTTATGAGCAGTTCTTC. Residues: CASSLTLASGGYEQFF.

CDR3 protein: CASSLVTGGVYGYTF. The CDR3 nucleotides are TGCGCCAGCAGCTTGGTGACAGGGGGCGTATATGGCTACACCTTC. The chain couples TRBV5-1 to TRBJ1-2; 10 nucleotides line up with TRBD1. The ends lost 0 bases at V and 5 bases at J; junction bases unmatched: 4. Germline lookup yields CDR1 SGHRS and CDR2 YFSETQ. CDR3 length: 15 amino acids.

The chain joins TRBV7-2 to TRBJ2-7; no clear D gene. Germline values: CDR1 SGHTA, CDR2 FQGNSA. Trimming took 4 bases from V and 6 from J, leaving 16 bases between them. CDR3 length equals 14 residues. The CDR3 coding sequence is TGTGCCAGCAGCTACGGGTTACCCCACTCCGAGCAGTACTTC. Its translation: CASSYGLPHSEQYF.

The rearrangement links TRBV6-6 to TRBJ2-7; D unclear. V lost 4 bases to trimming and J lost 4 bases, with 14 bases between them. The CDR3 has 14 residues. Looked up from germline, CDR1 is MNHNY and CDR2 is SVGAGI (reference sequence). CDR3 DNA: TGTGCCAGCAGTTCGCCAGGCTCTTTTTACGAGCAGTACTTC. Its protein product is CASSSPGSFYEQYF.

The J gene is TRBJ1-2, the V gene TRBV30, with TRBD1 as a possible D gene (5 bases). Germline-derived CDR1 and CDR2 are GTSNPN and SVGIG (reference sequence). V lost 4 bases, J lost 7 bases, and 25 bases lay in between. CDR3 size: 16 residues. The chain's CDR3 is CAWTNTQTAFSSGYTF. The CDR3 nucleotides are TGTGCCTGGACCAACACTCAGACAGCGTTTTCCTCTGGCTACACCTTC.

The chain uses TRBV28 and TRBJ2-7, with D possibly being TRBD2 (5 bases). V was shortened by 6 bases and J by 3 bases, with 15 bases between the two germline ends. The CDR3 has 14 residues. Germline CDR1 MDHEN, CDR2 SYDVKM. In DNA form, the CDR3 reads TGTGCCAGCAGATTTGCGGGCAGAAGCTACGAGCAGTACTTC. This encodes CASRFAGRSYEQYF.

The rearrangement links TRBV9 to TRBJ2-1, with 8 bases fitting TRBD2. Trimming cost V 2 bases and J 0 bases; bases outside gene matches: 4. This CDR3 comprises 16 residues. Germline V gene data show CDR1 as SGDLS and CDR2 as YYNGEE. The DNA of the CDR3 is TGTGCCAGCAGCGTTCAAGCGGGGGCCTCCTACAATGAGCAGTTCTTC. Translating gives CASSVQAGASYNEQFF.

The chain combines TRBV11-3 with TRBJ2-3, with TRBD2 as a possible D gene (7 bases). The CDR3 runs to 14 residues. Germline V gene data show CDR1 as SGHNT and CDR2 as YENEEA. Between the trimmed V and J ends, which lost 5 bases and 5 bases, there was a span of 14 bases. CDR3 sequence (DNA): TGTGCCAGCAGCCTACGGGGGGCCCGAGATACGCAGTATTTT. It translates to CASSLRGARDTQYF.

The V call is TRBV5-4, the J call TRBJ2-5, with D hard to call. Trimming shortened V by 4 bases and J by 1 base, and 11 bases separated the two germline ends. Per germline, CDR1 SGHNT and CDR2 YYREEE (reference sequence). The CDR3 runs 14 residues. CDR3 loop: CASSLPGSQETQYF. The DNA for the CDR3 is TGTGCCAGCAGCCTACCAGGTAGCCAAGAGACCCAGTACTTC.

J is TRBJ1-5 and V is TRBV7-2; D might be TRBD1 (6 bases). Germline V lookup: CDR1 SGHTA, CDR2 FQGNSA. Trimming cost V 7 bases and J 6 bases, with 19 bases left between them. The CDR3 is made up of 15 amino acids. The CDR3 region is CASTPFAPGAQPQHF. The CDR3 bases are TGTGCCAGCACACCGTTTGCCCCAGGGGCTCAGCCCCAGCATTTT. Combining the CDR3 with reference TRBV7-2 and TRBJ1-5 gives the whole variable domain GAGVSQSPSNKVTEKGKDVELRCDPISGHTALYWYRQSLGQGLEFLIYFQGNSAPDKSGLPSDRFSAERTGGSVSTLTIQRTQQEDSAVYLCASTPFAPGAQPQHFGDGTRLSIL.

The chain has TRBV5-4 and TRBJ1-4; 7 nucleotides line up with TRBD1. The CDR3 is made up of 14 amino acids. With 4 bases clipped from V and 6 bases from J, the junction kept 6 bases outside the gene matches. Germline CDR1 SGHNT, CDR2 YYREEE (reference sequence). The CDR3 loop is CASSLDRKDEKLFF. The CDR3 DNA is TGTGCCAGCAGCCTGGACAGGAAGGATGAAAAACTGTTTTTT.

The CDR3 protein is CSAINNEQFF. The DNA for the CDR3 is TGCAGTGCAATAAACAATGAGCAGTTCTTC. The chain has TRBV20-1 and TRBJ2-1; no clear D. The CDR3 totals 10 residues. With 6 bases removed from V and 5 bases from J, the gap between germline ends came to 5 bases. The germline V gene encodes CDR1 DFQATT and CDR2 SNEGSKA (reference sequence).

V is TRBV4-1 and J is TRBJ1-2; 7 bases line up with TRBD1. Trimming at V came to 1 base and at J to 8 bases, leaving 13 bases not matched to a gene. CDR1 is MGHRA, CDR2 YSYEKL, per germline. The CDR3 totals 16 residues. The DNA of the CDR3 is TGCGCCAGCAGCCAAGTCCGGACAGGAAAGGGGTACGGCTACACCTTC. Protein product: CASSQVRTGKGYGYTF.

The chain couples TRBV10-1 to TRBJ1-2; D perhaps matches TRBD1 (5 bases). The CDR3 has 12 residues. V gave up 7 bases and J gave up 6 bases, with 12 bases separating them. In germline, CDR1 is WNHNN, CDR2 SYGVQD (reference sequence). This chain's CDR3 is CASTLGVNGYTF. The CDR3 nucleotides read TGCGCCAGCACGTTAGGGGTGAATGGCTACACCTTC.

This CDR3 is CASSLIQAPNTGELFF. CDR3 in DNA: TGTGCCAGCAGTTTAATACAGGCCCCTAACACCGGGGAGCTGTTTTTT. J is TRBJ2-2 and V is TRBV28; a weak D match, TRBD1 (5 bases). V lost 2 bases and J 2 bases, leaving 12 bases between the germline ends. Germline CDR1 reads MDHEN; CDR2 reads SYDVKM. There are 16 residues in the CDR3.

The chain has TRBV11-3 and TRBJ2-5; TRBD1 agrees at 11 bases. V dropped 5 bases and J dropped 4; count of bases not matched to a gene: 6. In germline, CDR1 is SGHNT, CDR2 YENEEA. This CDR3 is built from 15 residues. The CDR3 region is CASSPGGQGGETQYF. For the CDR3, the DNA is TGTGCCAGCAGCCCAGGGGGACAGGGGGGAGAGACCCAGTACTTC.

The chain is built from TRBV28 and TRBJ2-1, with 8 bases fitting TRBD2. The junction had 9 bases not matched to a gene; V was cut back by 6 bases and J by 8 bases. This CDR3 comprises 14 residues. Germline V gene sequence: CDR1 MDHEN, CDR2 SYDVKM. CDR3: CASRHGGGAYEQFF. DNA for the CDR3: TGTGCCAGCAGACACGGGGGGGGCGCATATGAGCAGTTCTTC.

This clone was seen a few times. The chain employs TRBV5-1 and TRBJ2-3; 9 nucleotides align to TRBD2. CDR1 is SGHRS and CDR2 is YFSETQ in the germline V gene. CDR3 length: 18 residues. With 2 bases clipped from V and 4 bases from J, the junction kept 14 bases outside the gene matches. CDR3 coding DNA: TGCGCCAGCAGCTTCCCCCGGATGGCGGGAGGGCCTCCAGATACGCAGTATTTT. Translation gives CASSFPRMAGGPPDTQYF. Variable domain in full (rest from reference TRBV5-1 and TRBJ2-3): KAGVTQTPRYLIKTRGQQVTLSCSPISGHRSVSWYQQTPGQGLQFLFEYFSETQRNKGNFPGRFSGRQFSNSRSEMNVSTLELGDSALYLCASSFPRMAGGPPDTQYFGPGTRLTVL.

The chain employs TRBV11-2 and TRBJ1-2, with TRBD1 matching over 8 bases. V lost 4 bases, J lost 0 bases, and 7 bases stayed unmatched. The CDR3 runs to 16 residues. Germline V lookup: CDR1 SGHAT, CDR2 FQNNGV. The CDR3 DNA is TGTGCCAGCAGCTCCGGACAGGGCCAAGCTAACTATGGCTACACCTTC. Amino acid sequence: CASSSGQGQANYGYTF.

The chain recombines TRBV18 with TRBJ1-1, with no clear D. V dropped 1 base and J dropped 5 bases, with 14 bases sitting between them. Germline V lookup: CDR1 KGHSH, CDR2 LQKENI. This CDR3 spans 15 amino acids. DNA of the CDR3: TGTGCCAGCTCACCACTAGGACTGGATAGGACTGAAGCTTTCTTT. Amino acid sequence: CASSPLGLDRTEAFF.

This clone was recorded once. V is TRBV23-1 and J is TRBJ2-3; the D gene is possibly TRBD1 (6 bases). TRBV23-1 is reported as an ORF; its role is uncertain. Deletions cut 0 bases from V and 7 bases from J, with 17 bases between. This CDR3 has 16 amino acids. CDR3 in amino acids: CASSQSNRATTNTQYF. DNA for the CDR3: TGCGCCAGCAGTCAATCGAACAGGGCCACAACAAATACGCAGTATTTT.

In this sample, this clone turned up a few times. This rearrangement joins TRBV7-2 to TRBJ2-5; a possible D gene is TRBD2 (5 bases). CDR3 length equals 15 residues. CDR1 is SGHTA and CDR2 is FQGNSA in the germline V gene. The V end was cut by 5 bases, the J end by 7 bases, with 20 bases between. The CDR3 DNA sequence: TGTGCCAGCAGCCAACGGGCCGGAAGTCGGGGGACCCAGTACTTC. This encodes CASSQRAGSRGTQYF. Using reference TRBV7-2 and TRBJ2-5 for the parts outside the CDR3, the full variable domain is GAGVSQSPSNKVTEKGKDVELRCDPISGHTALYWYRQSLGQGLEFLIYFQGNSAPDKSGLPSDRFSAERTGGSVSTLTIQRTQQEDSAVYLCASSQRAGSRGTQYFGPGTRLLVL.